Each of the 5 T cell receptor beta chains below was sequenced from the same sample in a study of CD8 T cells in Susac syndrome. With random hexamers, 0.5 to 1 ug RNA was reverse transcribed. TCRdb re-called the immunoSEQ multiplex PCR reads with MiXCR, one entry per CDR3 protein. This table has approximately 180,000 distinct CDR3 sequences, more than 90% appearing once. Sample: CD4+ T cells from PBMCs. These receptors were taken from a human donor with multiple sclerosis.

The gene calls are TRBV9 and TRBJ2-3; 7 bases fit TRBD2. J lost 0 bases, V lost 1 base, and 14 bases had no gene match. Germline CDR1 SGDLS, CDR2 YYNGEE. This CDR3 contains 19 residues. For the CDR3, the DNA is TGTGCCAGCAGCGTACCTGGGACCTGGGGGGGGGATAGCACAGATACGCAGTATTTT. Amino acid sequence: CASSVPGTWGGDSTDTQYF.

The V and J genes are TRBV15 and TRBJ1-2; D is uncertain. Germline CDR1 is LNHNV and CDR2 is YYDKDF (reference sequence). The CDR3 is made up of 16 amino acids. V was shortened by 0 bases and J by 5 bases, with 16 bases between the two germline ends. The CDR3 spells CATSRDGPATDYGYTF. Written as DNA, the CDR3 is TGTGCCACCAGCAGAGATGGCCCGGCTACCGATTATGGCTACACCTTC. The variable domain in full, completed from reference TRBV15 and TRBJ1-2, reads DAMVIQNPRYQVTQFGKPVTLSCSQTLNHNVMYWYQQKSSQAPKLLFHYYDKDFNNEADTPDNFQSRRPNTSFCFLDIRSPGLGDTAMYLCATSRDGPATDYGYTFGSGTRLTVV.

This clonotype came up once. The CDR3 DNA is TGTGCCAGCAGCCGACCCGTGACAGGGAGCGAGCAGTACTTC. Its translation is CASSRPVTGSEQYF. This sequence joins TRBV6-2 or TRBV6-3 and TRBJ2-7; 7 bases agree with TRBD1. The junction had 11 bases not matched to a gene; V was cut back by 6 bases and J by 6 bases. CDR3 length: 14 residues. Germline CDR1 is MNHEY and CDR2 is SVGEGT.

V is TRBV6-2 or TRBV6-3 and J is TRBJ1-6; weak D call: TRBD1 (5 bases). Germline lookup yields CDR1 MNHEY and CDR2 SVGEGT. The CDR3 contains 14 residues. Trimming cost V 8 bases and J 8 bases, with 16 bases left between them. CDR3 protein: CASALGAVDSPLHF. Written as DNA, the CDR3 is TGTGCCAGCGCCCTCGGGGCCGTGGATTCACCCCTCCACTTT.

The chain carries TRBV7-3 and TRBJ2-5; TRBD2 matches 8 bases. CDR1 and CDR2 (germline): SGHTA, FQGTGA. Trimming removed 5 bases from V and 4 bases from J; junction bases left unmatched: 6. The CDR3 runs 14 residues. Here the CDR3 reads CASSAGGAVETQYF. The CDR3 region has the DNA TGTGCCAGCAGCGCCGGGGGGGCGGTAGAGACCCAGTACTTC.